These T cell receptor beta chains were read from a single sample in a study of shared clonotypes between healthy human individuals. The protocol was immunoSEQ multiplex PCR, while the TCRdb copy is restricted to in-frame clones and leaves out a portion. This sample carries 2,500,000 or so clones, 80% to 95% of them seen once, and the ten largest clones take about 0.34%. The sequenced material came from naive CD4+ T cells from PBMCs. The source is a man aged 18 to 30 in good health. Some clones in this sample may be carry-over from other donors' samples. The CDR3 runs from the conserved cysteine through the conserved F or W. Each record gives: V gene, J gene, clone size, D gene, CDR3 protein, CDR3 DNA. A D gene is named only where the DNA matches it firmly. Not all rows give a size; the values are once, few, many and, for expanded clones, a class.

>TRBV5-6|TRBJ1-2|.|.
CASSTAGVTGGYTF
TGTGCCAGCAGCACGGCGGGGGTAACGGGAGGCTACACCTTC
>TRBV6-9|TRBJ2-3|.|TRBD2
CATRPGAVAGGDTQYF
TGTGCCACCCGCCCGGGGGCCGTAGCGGGAGGAGATACGCAGTATTTT
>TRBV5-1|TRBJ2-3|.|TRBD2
CASSHRTSGVLFPQYF
TGCGCCAGCAGCCATAGGACTAGCGGGGTTTTATTTCCGCAGTATTTT
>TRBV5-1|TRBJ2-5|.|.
CASSYRDGQETQYF
TGCGCCAGCAGCTACCGGGACGGCCAAGAGACCCAGTACTTC
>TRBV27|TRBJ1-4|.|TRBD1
CASSWTGTGIPNEKLFF
TGTGCCAGCAGTTGGACCGGGACAGGGATACCTAATGAAAAACTGTTTTTT
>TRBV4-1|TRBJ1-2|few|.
CASSRTGDYGYTF
TGCGCCAGCAGCCGGACGGGTGACTATGGCTACACCTTC
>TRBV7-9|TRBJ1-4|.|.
CASSPIGGPTNEKLFF
TGTGCCAGCAGCCCCATCGGGGGGCCAACTAATGAAAAACTGTTTTTT
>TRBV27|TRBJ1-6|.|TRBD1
CASSSSPTQGAGIHF
TGTGCCAGCAGCTCCAGCCCCACTCAGGGGGCGGGAATCCACTTT
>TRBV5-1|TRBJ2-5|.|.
CASSPGGGVEETQYF
TGCGCCAGCAGCCCCGGGGGCGGGGTGGAGGAGACCCAGTACTTC
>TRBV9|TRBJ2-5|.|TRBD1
CASSVGQGAETQYF
TGTGCCAGCAGCGTAGGCCAGGGGGCGGAGACCCAGTACTTC
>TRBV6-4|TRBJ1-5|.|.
CATMSFGEGQPQHF
TGTGCCACCATGAGCTTCGGGGAGGGACAGCCCCAGCATTTT
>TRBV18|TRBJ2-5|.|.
CASSPKGRGQETQYF
TGTGCCAGCTCACCAAAAGGAAGGGGTCAAGAGACCCAGTACTTC
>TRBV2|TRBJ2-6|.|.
CASIGGSGANVLTF
TGTGCCAGCATCGGGGGTTCAGGGGCCAACGTCCTGACTTTC
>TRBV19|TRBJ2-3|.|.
CASTRGGTPPDTQYF
TGTGCCAGTACCCGGGGCGGGACGCCCCCAGATACGCAGTATTTT
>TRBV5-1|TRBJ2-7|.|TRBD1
CASSGRTGGLNEQYF
TGCGCCAGCAGCGGGAGGACAGGGGGCTTGAACGAGCAGTACTTC
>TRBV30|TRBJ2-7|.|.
CAGRGHSYEQYF
TGTGCCGGTAGGGGACACAGTTACGAGCAGTACTTC
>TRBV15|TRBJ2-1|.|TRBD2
CATSRRGGSSGVYNEQFF
TGTGCCACCAGCAGAAGGGGAGGAAGTAGCGGGGTCTACAATGAGCAGTTCTTC
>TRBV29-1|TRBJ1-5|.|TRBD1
CSVGTGGNQPQHF
TGCAGCGTGGGGACAGGGGGGAATCAGCCCCAGCATTTT